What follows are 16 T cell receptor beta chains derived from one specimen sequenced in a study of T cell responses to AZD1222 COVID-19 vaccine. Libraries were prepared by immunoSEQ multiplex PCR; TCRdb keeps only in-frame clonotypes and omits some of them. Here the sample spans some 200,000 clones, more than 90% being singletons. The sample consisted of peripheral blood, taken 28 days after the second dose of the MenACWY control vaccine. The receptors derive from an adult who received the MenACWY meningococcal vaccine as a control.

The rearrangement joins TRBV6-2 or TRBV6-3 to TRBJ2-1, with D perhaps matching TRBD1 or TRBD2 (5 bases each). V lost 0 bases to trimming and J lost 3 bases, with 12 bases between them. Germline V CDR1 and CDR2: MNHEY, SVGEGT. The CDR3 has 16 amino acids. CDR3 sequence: CASSYSGELHYNEQFF. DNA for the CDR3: TGTGCCAGCAGTTACTCAGGGGAGCTCCACTACAATGAGCAGTTCTTC.

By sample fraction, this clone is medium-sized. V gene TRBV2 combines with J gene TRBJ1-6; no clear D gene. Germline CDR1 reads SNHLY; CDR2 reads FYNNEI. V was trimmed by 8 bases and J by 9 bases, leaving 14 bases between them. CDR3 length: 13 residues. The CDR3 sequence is CASLGLPGSPLHF. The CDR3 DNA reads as TGTGCCAGCCTGGGCCTGCCCGGTTCACCCCTCCACTTT.

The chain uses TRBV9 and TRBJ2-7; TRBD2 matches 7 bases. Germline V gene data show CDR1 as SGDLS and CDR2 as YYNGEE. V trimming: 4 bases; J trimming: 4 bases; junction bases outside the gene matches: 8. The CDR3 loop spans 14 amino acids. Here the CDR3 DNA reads TGTGCCAGCAGCCCTCGGATTAGCGGGTACGAGCAGTACTTC. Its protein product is CASSPRISGYEQYF.

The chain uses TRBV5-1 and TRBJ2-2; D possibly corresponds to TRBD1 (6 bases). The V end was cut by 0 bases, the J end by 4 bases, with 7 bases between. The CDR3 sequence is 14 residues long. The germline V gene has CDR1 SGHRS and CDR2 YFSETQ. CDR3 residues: CASSLGRGTGELFF. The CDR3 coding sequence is TGCGCCAGCAGCTTGGGCAGGGGCACCGGGGAGCTGTTTTTT.

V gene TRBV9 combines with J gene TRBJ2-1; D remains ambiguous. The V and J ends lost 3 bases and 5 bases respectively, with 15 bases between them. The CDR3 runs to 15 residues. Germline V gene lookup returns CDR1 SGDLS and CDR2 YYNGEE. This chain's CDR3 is CASSGARQVNNEQFF. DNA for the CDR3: TGTGCCAGCAGCGGGGCGAGGCAGGTCAACAATGAGCAGTTCTTC.

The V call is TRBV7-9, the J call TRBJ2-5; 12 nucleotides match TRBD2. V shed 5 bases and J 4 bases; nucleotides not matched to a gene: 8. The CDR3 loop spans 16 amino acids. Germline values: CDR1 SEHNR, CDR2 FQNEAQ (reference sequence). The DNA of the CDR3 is TGTGCCAGCAGCCCACCTAGCGGGAGGGAGGGAGAGACCCAGTACTTC. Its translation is CASSPPSGREGETQYF.

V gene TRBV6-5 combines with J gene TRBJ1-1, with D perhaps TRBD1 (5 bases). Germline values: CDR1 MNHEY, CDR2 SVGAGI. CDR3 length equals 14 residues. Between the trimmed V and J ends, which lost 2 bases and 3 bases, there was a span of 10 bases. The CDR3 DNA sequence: TGTGCCAGCAGTTACCGGGGGTCGGACACTGAAGCTTTCTTT. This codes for CASSYRGSDTEAFF.

The CDR3 region is CSASSPGSEQYF. CDR3 coding DNA: TGCAGTGCTAGTAGTCCGGGGTCCGAGCAGTACTTC. V and J are TRBV20-1 and TRBJ2-7; D possibly corresponds to TRBD2 (5 bases). V shed 3 bases and J shed 6 bases, with 12 bases lying between them. Germline values: CDR1 DFQATT, CDR2 SNEGSKA (reference sequence). The CDR3 has 12 residues.

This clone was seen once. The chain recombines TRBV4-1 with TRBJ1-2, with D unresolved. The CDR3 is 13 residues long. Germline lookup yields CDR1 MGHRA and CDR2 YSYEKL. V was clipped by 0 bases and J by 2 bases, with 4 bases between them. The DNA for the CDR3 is TGCGCCAGCAGCCAAGAGGGAAACTATGGCTACACCTTC. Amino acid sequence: CASSQEGNYGYTF.

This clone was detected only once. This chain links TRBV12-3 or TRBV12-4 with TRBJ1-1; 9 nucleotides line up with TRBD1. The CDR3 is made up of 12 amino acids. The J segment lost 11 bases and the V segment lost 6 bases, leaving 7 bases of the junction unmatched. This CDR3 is CASSQGQGPAFF. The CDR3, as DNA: TGTGCCAGCAGCCAGGGACAGGGTCCGGCTTTCTTT.

Here the CDR3 reads CASSINRNPGETQYF. CDR3 sequence (DNA): TGTGCCAGCAGCATTAACAGAAACCCTGGAGAGACCCAGTACTTC. This rearrangement joins TRBV7-2 to TRBJ2-5, with D hard to call. Germline loops: CDR1 SGHTA, CDR2 FQGNSA. The CDR3 loop spans 15 amino acids. V was cut by 5 bases and J by 4 bases, with 17 bases left in between. Based on the CDR3 plus reference TRBV7-2 and TRBJ2-5, the full variable domain is GAGVSQSPSNKVTEKGKDVELRCDPISGHTALYWYRQSLGQGLEFLIYFQGNSAPDKSGLPSDRFSAERTGGSVSTLTIQRTQQEDSAVYLCASSINRNPGETQYFGPGTRLLVL.

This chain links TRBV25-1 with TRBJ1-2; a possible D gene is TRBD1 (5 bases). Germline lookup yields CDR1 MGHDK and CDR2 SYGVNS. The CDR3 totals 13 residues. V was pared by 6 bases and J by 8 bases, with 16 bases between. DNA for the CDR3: TGTGCCAGCAGGGCAGGGACCAGTGAGGGCTACACCTTC. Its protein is CASRAGTSEGYTF.

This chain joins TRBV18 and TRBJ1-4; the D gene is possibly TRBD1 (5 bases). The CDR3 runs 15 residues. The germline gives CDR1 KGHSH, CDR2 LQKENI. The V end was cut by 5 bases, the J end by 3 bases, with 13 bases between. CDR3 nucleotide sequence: TGTGCCAGCTCATCTGGGGCCGGAGCTAATGAAAAACTGTTTTTT. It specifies CASSSGAGANEKLFF.

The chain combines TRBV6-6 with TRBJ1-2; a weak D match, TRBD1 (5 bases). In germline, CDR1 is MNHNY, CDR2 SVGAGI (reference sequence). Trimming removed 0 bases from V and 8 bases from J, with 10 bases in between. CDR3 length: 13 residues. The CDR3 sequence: CASSYSWGEGYTF. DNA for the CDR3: TGTGCCAGCAGTTACTCGTGGGGGGAAGGCTACACCTTC.

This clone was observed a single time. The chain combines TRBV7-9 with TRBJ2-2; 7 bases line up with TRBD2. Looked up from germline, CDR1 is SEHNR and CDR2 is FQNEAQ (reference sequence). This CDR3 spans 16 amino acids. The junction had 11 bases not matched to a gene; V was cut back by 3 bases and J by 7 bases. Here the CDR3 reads CASSFIGGGSDGELFF. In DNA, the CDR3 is TGTGCCAGCAGCTTCATTGGGGGAGGGTCAGACGGGGAGCTGTTTTTT.

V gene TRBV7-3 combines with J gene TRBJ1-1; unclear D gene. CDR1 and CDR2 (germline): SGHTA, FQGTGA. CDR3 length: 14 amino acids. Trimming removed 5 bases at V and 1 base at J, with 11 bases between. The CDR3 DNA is TGTGCCAGCAGCCTGAATCCCGCGAACACTGAAGCTTTCTTT. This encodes CASSLNPANTEAFF.